This is a list of T cell receptor beta chains from one sample in a study of shared clonotypes between healthy human individuals. Using immunoSEQ multiplex PCR, the repertoire was profiled, and TCRdb retains in-frame clones only, with some absent. The data contain about 820,000 clones, 80% to 95% of them singletons. Sequencing was performed on naive CD8+ T cells sorted from blood. These receptors were obtained from a man younger than 40 in good health. CDR3s include the opening cysteine and the closing phenylalanine or tryptophan. A D gene is named only where the DNA matches it firmly. A row's size may be missing; if present it is once, few, many or a size class.

TRBJ2-2	.	13	.	TRBV27	CASTRVGAGELFF	TGTGCCAGCACTAGGGTGGGGGCCGGGGAGCTGTTTTTT
TRBJ1-5	.	14	.	TRBV7-9	CASNPWRGNQPQHF	TGTGCCAGCAATCCCTGGCGGGGCAATCAGCCCCAGCATTTT
TRBJ1-1	.	14	.	TRBV9	CASSVGDTGTEAFF	TGTGCCAGCAGCGTAGGGGACACAGGGACTGAAGCTTTCTTT
TRBJ2-7	TRBD1	16	.	TRBV27	CASSEPRQGLRSEQYF	TGTGCCAGCAGTGAACCCCGACAGGGCTTACGCTCCGAGCAGTACTTC
TRBJ2-5	.	15	.	TRBV7-9	CASSTGTGNQETQYF	TGTGCCAGCAGCACCGGAACAGGGAACCAAGAGACCCAGTACTTC
TRBJ1-5	.	15	.	TRBV6-1	CASSEWLGSNQPQHF	TGTGCCAGCAGTGAATGGCTCGGTAGCAATCAGCCCCAGCATTTT
TRBJ1-4	TRBD1	13	.	TRBV2	CARTGQGNEKLFF	TGTGCCAGAACGGGACAGGGGAATGAAAAACTGTTTTTT
TRBJ2-5	.	13	.	TRBV18	CASSRQEQETQYF	TGTGCCAGCTCAAGACAGGAGCAAGAGACCCAGTACTTC
TRBJ2-7	TRBD2	15	.	TRBV14	CASSHGLAALYEQYF	TGTGCCAGCAGCCACGGACTAGCGGCCCTCTACGAGCAGTACTTC
TRBJ2-3	TRBD1	17	once	TRBV7-9	CASSLPNGQGDRDTQYF	TGTGCCAGCAGCTTACCAAACGGACAGGGGGATAGAGATACGCAGTATTTT
TRBJ2-7	TRBD2	17	.	TRBV11-2	CASSLDPPSGIAYEQYF	TGTGCCAGCAGCTTAGATCCCCCTAGCGGGATTGCCTACGAGCAGTACTTC
TRBJ1-1	.	13	.	TRBV28	CASSFGRGTEAFF	TGTGCCAGCAGTTTCGGAAGGGGCACTGAAGCTTTCTTT
TRBJ2-3	TRBD2	16	.	TRBV10-1	CASSERLAGALDTQYF	TGCGCCAGCAGTGAGCGTCTAGCGGGAGCTCTGGATACGCAGTATTTT
TRBJ2-1	.	15	.	TRBV11-2	CASSLVRYSYNEQFF	TGTGCCAGCAGCTTAGTCAGGTATTCCTACAATGAGCAGTTCTTC
TRBJ2-7	.	14	.	TRBV28	CASRLPPVVSEQYF	TGTGCCAGCAGACTCCCCCCAGTTGTGTCCGAGCAGTACTTC
TRBJ2-2	.	15	once	TRBV15	CATSLPDTNTGELFF	TGTGCCACCTCCCTCCCTGATACGAACACCGGGGAGCTGTTTTTT
TRBJ2-2	.	14	.	TRBV19	CASTDWGLGGELFF	TGTGCCAGTACCGATTGGGGTTTGGGCGGGGAGCTGTTTTTT
TRBJ1-5	.	17	few	TRBV5-6	CASSFNGGLYSNQPQHF	TGTGCCAGCAGCTTCAATGGGGGATTGTATAGCAATCAGCCCCAGCATTTT
TRBJ2-1	TRBD2	15	.	TRBV6-6	CASSFGLGGFDEQFF	TGTGCCAGCAGTTTCGGACTCGGGGGGTTCGATGAGCAGTTCTTC
TRBJ1-5	TRBD1	15	once	TRBV18	CASSDRTGSHQPQHF	TGTGCCAGCTCAGATAGGACAGGGTCCCATCAGCCCCAGCATTTT
TRBJ1-5	.	14	.	TRBV5-6	CASSLWALNQPQHF	TGTGCCAGCAGCTTGTGGGCCCTCAATCAGCCCCAGCATTTT
TRBJ1-2	TRBD1	12	.	TRBV7-9	CASSSQGDGYTF	TGTGCCAGCAGTTCTCAGGGGGATGGCTACACCTTC
TRBJ2-5	.	15	.	TRBV5-1	CASSLTGNTGETQYF	TGCGCCAGCAGCTTGACCGGGAACACAGGAGAGACCCAGTACTTC
TRBJ1-1	.	12	.	TRBV5-1	CASSHGNTEAFF	TGCGCCAGCAGCCACGGGAACACTGAAGCTTTCTTT
TRBJ2-1	TRBD2	15	.	TRBV7-9	CASSYGPSGVNEQFF	TGTGCCAGCAGCTACGGTCCTAGCGGAGTCAATGAGCAGTTCTTC
TRBJ2-1	.	14	.	TRBV11-2	CASSRTKAVGEQFF	TGTGCCAGCAGCCGAACTAAAGCGGTGGGTGAGCAGTTCTTC
TRBJ2-2	TRBD1	14	few	TRBV6-5	CASSEGTDTGELFF	TGTGCCAGCAGTGAGGGGACAGACACCGGGGAGCTGTTTTTT
TRBJ2-7	.	15	.	TRBV9	CASSVGGWSSYEQYF	TGTGCCAGCAGCGTAGGTGGGTGGTCCTCCTACGAGCAGTACTTC
TRBJ2-7	.	14	.	TRBV13	CASSWEVGGVGQYF	TGTGCCAGCAGCTGGGAGGTGGGAGGCGTCGGCCAGTACTTC
TRBJ2-7	.	13	.	TRBV15	CATSRDTVHEQYF	TGTGCCACCAGCAGAGATACGGTCCACGAGCAGTACTTC
TRBJ2-7	TRBD1	15	.	TRBV10-3	CAISAPGQVSYEQYF	TGTGCCATCAGTGCTCCCGGACAGGTCTCCTACGAGCAGTACTTC
TRBJ2-7	.	14	.	TRBV5-1	CASSLVGSSYEQYF	TGCGCCAGCAGCTTGGTAGGGAGCTCCTACGAGCAGTACTTC
TRBJ2-2	.	12	.	TRBV7-6	CASSLISGELFF	TGTGCCAGCAGCTTAATCTCCGGGGAGCTGTTTTTT
TRBJ2-5	.	14	.	TRBV11-2	CASSRAVYQETQYF	TGTGCCAGCAGTCGGGCAGTGTACCAAGAGACCCAGTACTTC
TRBJ1-4	.	15	few	TRBV7-9	CASSLWAATGEKLFF	TGTGCCAGCAGCTTATGGGCCGCGACTGGAGAAAAACTGTTTTTT
TRBJ2-7	.	14	.	TRBV6-5	CASSFSVNPSEQYF	TGTGCCAGCAGTTTTAGCGTCAATCCCTCCGAGCAGTACTTC
TRBJ2-1	.	14	.	TRBV30	CAWGAWSSYNEQFF	TGTGCCTGGGGGGCTTGGAGCTCCTACAATGAGCAGTTCTTC
TRBJ1-4	.	16	.	TRBV18	CASSAQQQGVDEKLFF	TGTGCCAGCTCGGCTCAGCAACAGGGCGTCGATGAAAAACTGTTTTTT
TRBJ2-1	TRBD2	15	once	TRBV27	CASSEGTSLYNEQFF	TGTGCCAGCAGCGAAGGGACTAGCCTCTACAATGAGCAGTTCTTC
TRBJ2-7	.	15	.	TRBV28	CASSSPPETSYEQYF	TGTGCCAGCAGTTCCCCGCCAGAGACTTCCTACGAGCAGTACTTC
TRBJ2-7	TRBD1	15	.	TRBV6-5	CASSFRDSHSYEQYF	TGTGCCAGCAGTTTCCGGGACAGTCACTCCTACGAGCAGTACTTC
TRBJ2-7	.	13	.	TRBV10-3	CAISGVGTYEQYF	TGTGCCATCAGTGGGGTCGGAACCTACGAGCAGTACTTC
TRBJ2-1	.	14	.	TRBV6-6	CASSALLSYNEQFF	TGTGCCAGCAGCGCCCTACTGAGCTACAATGAGCAGTTCTTC
TRBJ2-7	.	13	.	TRBV5-8	CASSFSQAYEQYF	TGTGCCAGCAGCTTTTCACAGGCCTACGAGCAGTACTTC
TRBJ1-5	.	13	few	TRBV6-1	CASRLPDGWPQHF	TGTGCCAGCAGATTACCAGATGGATGGCCCCAGCATTTT
TRBJ2-3	TRBD2	16	.	TRBV19	CASSSRTSASTDTQYF	TGTGCCAGTAGTTCGAGGACTAGCGCGAGCACAGATACGCAGTATTTT
TRBJ2-7	TRBD2	15	.	TRBV28	CASSTSGNLSYEQYF	TGTGCCAGCAGTACTAGCGGGAATTTATCCTACGAGCAGTACTTC
TRBJ2-7	TRBD1	14	.	TRBV5-6	CASSHRQGRYEQYF	TGTGCCAGCAGCCACCGACAGGGTAGGTACGAGCAGTACTTC
TRBJ2-7	.	15	.	TRBV7-9	CASSSPRTGGTEQYF	TGTGCCAGCAGCTCACCCAGGACTGGGGGCACCGAGCAGTACTTC
TRBJ2-1	.	14	.	TRBV7-9	CASSLLAVYNEQFF	TGTGCCAGCAGCTTATTAGCGGTCTACAATGAGCAGTTCTTC
TRBJ2-5	.	13	.	TRBV10-3	CAISETSWETQYF	TGTGCCATCAGTGAAACCTCGTGGGAGACCCAGTACTTC
TRBJ2-7	.	14	once	TRBV11-2	CASSLVSGGYEQYF	TGTGCCAGCAGCTTAGTTTCAGGAGGATACGAGCAGTACTTC
TRBJ2-5	.	15	.	TRBV9	CASSVATGPQETQYF	TGTGCCAGCAGCGTAGCAACAGGGCCCCAAGAGACCCAGTACTTC
TRBJ2-1	.	16	.	TRBV5-6	CASSLGPDGGYNEQFF	TGTGCCAGCAGCTTGGGACCCGATGGAGGCTACAATGAGCAGTTCTTC
TRBJ2-4	.	12	few	TRBV7-9	CASSLGNTVQYF	TGTGCCAGCAGCTTAGGGAACACTGTACAGTACTTC